This is a list of T cell receptor beta chains from one sample in a study of cytomegalovirus exposure and HLA in healthy donors. The data were produced by immunoSEQ multiplex PCR, yet TCRdb's version contains in-frame clones alone and is incomplete. The data contain some 66,000 clones, roughly 75% of them singletons. Sequences were obtained from PBMCs. These receptors originate from a man aged 55 to 70 in good health and CMV-seropositive. Both conserved end residues are part of each CDR3.

>TRBJ1-5|TRBV7-2
CASSLMYNLHQPQHF
>TRBJ1-2|TRBV11-3
CASSSDSAYGYTF
>TRBJ2-2|TRBV4-2
CASSQDRGRGNTGELFF
>TRBJ2-1|TRBV4-1
CASSQDPRDSYNEQFF
>TRBJ2-7|TRBV6-1
CASSEMAVPIYEQYF
>TRBJ1-1|TRBV7-7
CASSPLRAGEAFF
>TRBJ2-3|TRBV6-5
CASSYRTGTDTQYF
>TRBJ2-5|TRBV6-1
CASRDGTNQETQYF
>TRBJ2-6|TRBV11-2
CASSLAGGGYGANVLTF
>TRBJ2-2|TRBV6-6
CASSYAVDTGELFF
>TRBJ1-2|TRBV4-1
CASSPRTVVLGYTF
>TRBJ1-2|TRBV5-1
CASSSGTGDYGYTF